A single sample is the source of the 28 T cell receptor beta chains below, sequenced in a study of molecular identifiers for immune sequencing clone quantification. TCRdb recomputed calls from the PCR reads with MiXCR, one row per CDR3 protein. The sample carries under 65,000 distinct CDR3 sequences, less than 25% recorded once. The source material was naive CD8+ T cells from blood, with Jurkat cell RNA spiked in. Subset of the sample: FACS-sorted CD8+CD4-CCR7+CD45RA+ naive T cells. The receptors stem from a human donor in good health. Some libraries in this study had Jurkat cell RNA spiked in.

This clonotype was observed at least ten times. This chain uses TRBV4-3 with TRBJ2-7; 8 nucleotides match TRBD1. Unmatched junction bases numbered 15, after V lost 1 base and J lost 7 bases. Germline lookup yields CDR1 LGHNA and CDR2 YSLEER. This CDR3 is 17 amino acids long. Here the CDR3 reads CASSQAAAGGAAREQYF. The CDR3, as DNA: TGCGCCAGCAGCCAAGCAGCTGCAGGGGGCGCGGCAAGAGAGCAGTACTTC.

CDR3 sequence (DNA): TGCGCCAGCAGCTCAAACAGGGGAGAGAACACTGAAGCTTTCTTT. This codes for CASSSNRGENTEAFF. V is TRBV5-1 and J is TRBJ1-1, with 7 bases fitting TRBD1. In germline, CDR1 is SGHRS, CDR2 YFSETQ. This CDR3 is built from 15 residues. With V trimmed by 3 bases and J by 1 base, 6 bases remained unmatched.

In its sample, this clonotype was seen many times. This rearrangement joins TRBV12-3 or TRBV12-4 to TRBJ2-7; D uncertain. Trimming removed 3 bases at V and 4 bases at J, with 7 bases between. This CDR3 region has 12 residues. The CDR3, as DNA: TGTGCCAGCAGTTTCCACTCTTACGAGCAGTACTTC. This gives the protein CASSFHSYEQYF.

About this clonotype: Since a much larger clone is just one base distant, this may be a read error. The CDR3 loop reads CASRTGIGGPEQYF. The CDR3 DNA reads TGCGCCAGCAGAACCGGGATAGGGGGCCCCGAGCAGTACTTC. This chain connects TRBV10-2 to TRBJ2-7; 7 bases agree with TRBD1. The V gene end was trimmed by 6 bases and the J gene end by 6 bases; junction bases not matched to a gene: 11. From germline, CDR1 is WSHSY and CDR2 SAAADI. CDR3 size: 14 residues.

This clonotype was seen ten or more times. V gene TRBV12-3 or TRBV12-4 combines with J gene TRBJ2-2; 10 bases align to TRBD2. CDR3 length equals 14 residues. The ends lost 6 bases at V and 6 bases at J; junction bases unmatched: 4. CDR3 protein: CASSPSGRPGELFF. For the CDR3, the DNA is TGTGCCAGCAGCCCTAGCGGGAGACCCGGGGAGCTGTTTTTT.

The CDR3 region has the DNA TGTGCCAGCTCACCACCGAACAGGGTGGGTGAGCAGTACTTC. It is translated as CASSPPNRVGEQYF. The chain couples TRBV18 to TRBJ2-7, with a possible D match to TRBD1 (6 bases). CDR1 is KGHSH, CDR2 LQKENI, per germline. The CDR3 totals 14 residues. V was shortened by 0 bases and J by 7 bases, with 13 bases between the two germline ends.

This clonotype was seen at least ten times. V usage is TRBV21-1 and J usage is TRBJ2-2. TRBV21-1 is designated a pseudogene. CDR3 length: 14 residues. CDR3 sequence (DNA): TGTGCCAGCAAAACAGAGATGAACACCGGGGAGCTGTTTTTT. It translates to CASKTEMNTGELFF.

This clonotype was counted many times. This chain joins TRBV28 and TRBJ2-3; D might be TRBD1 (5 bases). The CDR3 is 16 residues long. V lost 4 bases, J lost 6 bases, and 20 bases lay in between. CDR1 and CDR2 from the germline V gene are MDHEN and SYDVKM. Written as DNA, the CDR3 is TGTGCCAGCAGTTCCTGGGTGGGTTCTTGGGGCGATACGCAGTATTTT. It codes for CASSSWVGSWGDTQYF.

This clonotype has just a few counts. CDR3 coding DNA: TGTGCCAGCAATCAACCCGGGACAGGGCGAATAGCTACGCAGTATTTT. The encoded protein is CASNQPGTGRIATQYF. The chain carries TRBV6-2 or TRBV6-3 and TRBJ2-3; 9 nucleotides agree with TRBD1. This CDR3 comprises 16 residues. Trimming cost V 7 bases and J 8 bases; bases outside gene matches: 16. From germline, CDR1 is MNHEY and CDR2 SVGEGT.

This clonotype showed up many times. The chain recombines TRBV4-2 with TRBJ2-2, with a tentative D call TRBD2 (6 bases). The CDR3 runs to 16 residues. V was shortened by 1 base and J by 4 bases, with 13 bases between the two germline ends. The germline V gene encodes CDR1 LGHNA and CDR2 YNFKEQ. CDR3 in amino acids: CASSQGGWTITGELFF. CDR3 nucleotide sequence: TGTGCCAGCAGCCAAGGGGGGTGGACTATCACCGGGGAGCTGTTTTTT.

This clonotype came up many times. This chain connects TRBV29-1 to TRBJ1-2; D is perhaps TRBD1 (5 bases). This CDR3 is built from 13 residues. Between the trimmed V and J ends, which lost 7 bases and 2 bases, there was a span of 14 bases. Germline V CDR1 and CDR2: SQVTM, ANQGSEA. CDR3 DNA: TGCAGCGCCGAATGGACATACAACTATGGCTACACCTTC. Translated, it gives CSAEWTYNYGYTF.

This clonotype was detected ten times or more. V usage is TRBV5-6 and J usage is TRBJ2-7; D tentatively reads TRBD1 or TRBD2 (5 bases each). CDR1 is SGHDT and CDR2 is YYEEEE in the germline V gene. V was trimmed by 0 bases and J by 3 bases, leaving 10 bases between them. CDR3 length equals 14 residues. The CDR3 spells CASSLGTGLYEQYF. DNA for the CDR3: TGTGCCAGCAGCTTGGGGACGGGGCTCTACGAGCAGTACTTC.

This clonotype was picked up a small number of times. The CDR3 DNA follows: TGTGCCAGCGGACAAGTCTCCTACGAGCAGTACTTC. Translating it yields CASGQVSYEQYF. The chain couples TRBV6-2 or TRBV6-3 to TRBJ2-7; TRBD1 is a possible D gene (5 bases). There are 12 residues in the CDR3. The V gene's germline CDR1 is MNHEY and CDR2 SVGEGT. Trimming removed 8 bases at V and 0 bases at J, with 8 bases between.

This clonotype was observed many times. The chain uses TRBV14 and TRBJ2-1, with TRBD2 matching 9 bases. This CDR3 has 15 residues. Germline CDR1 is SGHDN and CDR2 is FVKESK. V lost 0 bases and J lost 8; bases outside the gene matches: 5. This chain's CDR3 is CASSQDGGGAYEQFF. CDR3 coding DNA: TGTGCCAGCAGCCAAGACGGCGGGGGGGCATATGAGCAGTTCTTC.

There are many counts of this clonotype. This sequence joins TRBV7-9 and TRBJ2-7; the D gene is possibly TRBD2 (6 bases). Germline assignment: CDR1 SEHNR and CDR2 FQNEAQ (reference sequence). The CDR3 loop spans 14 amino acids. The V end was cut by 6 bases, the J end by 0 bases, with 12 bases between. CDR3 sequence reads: CASRGGPSSYEQYF. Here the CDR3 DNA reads TGTGCCAGCAGGGGAGGCCCAAGCTCCTACGAGCAGTACTTC.

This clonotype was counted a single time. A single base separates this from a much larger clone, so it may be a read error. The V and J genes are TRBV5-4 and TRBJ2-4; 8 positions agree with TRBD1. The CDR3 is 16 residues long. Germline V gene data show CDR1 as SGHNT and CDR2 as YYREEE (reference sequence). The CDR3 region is CVSSRLDREAKNIQYF. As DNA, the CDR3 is TGTGTCAGCAGCCGGTTGGACAGGGAAGCCAAAAACATTCAGTACTTC.

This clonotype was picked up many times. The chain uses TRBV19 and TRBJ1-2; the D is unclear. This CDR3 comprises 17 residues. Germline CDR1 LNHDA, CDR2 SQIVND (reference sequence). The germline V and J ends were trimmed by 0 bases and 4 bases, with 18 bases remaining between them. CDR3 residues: CASSIEVGGTSPYGYTF. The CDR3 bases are TGTGCCAGTAGTATAGAGGTTGGAGGAACATCCCCCTATGGCTACACCTTC.

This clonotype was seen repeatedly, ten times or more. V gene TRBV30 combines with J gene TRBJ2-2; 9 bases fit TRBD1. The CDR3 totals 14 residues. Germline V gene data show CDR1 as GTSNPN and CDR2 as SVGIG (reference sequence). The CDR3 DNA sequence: TGTGCTGCACCCCGGGACAGGGACACCGGGGAGCTGTTTTTT. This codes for CAAPRDRDTGELFF.

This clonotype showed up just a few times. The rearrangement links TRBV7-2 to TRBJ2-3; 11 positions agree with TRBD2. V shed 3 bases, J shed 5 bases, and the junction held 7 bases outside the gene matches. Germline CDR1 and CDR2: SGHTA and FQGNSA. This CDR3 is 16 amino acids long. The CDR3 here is CASSLLLAGVGDTQYF. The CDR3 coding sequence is TGTGCCAGCAGCTTGCTACTAGCGGGAGTTGGAGATACGCAGTATTTT.

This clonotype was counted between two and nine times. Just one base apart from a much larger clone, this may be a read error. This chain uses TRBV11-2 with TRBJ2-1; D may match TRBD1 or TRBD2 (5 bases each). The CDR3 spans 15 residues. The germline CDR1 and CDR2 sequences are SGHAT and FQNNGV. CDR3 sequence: CASNQAGTPYTGQSF. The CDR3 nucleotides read TGTGCCAGCAACCAAGCCGGGACCCCCTACACGGGGCAGTCCTTC.

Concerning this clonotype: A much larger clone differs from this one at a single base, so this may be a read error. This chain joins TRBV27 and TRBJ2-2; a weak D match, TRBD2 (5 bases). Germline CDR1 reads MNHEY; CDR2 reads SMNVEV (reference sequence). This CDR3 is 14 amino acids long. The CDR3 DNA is TGTGCCAGCAGTTTTGGTCCAGAACCCGGGGAGCTGCTTTTT. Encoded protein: CASSFGPEPGELLF.

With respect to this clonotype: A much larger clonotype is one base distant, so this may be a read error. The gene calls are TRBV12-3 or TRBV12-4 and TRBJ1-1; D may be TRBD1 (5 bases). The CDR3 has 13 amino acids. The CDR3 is CASSMTVNTKAFF. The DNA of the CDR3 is TGTGCCAGCAGTATGACAGTAAACACTAAAGCTTTCTTT.

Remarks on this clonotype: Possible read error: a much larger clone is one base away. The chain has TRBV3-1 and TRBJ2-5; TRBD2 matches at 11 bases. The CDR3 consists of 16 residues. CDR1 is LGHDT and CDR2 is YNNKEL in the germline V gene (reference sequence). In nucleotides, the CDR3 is TGTGCCAGCAGCCAACCTAGCGGGGGGACCCAAGGGACCCAGTACTTC. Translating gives CASSQPSGGTQGTQYF.

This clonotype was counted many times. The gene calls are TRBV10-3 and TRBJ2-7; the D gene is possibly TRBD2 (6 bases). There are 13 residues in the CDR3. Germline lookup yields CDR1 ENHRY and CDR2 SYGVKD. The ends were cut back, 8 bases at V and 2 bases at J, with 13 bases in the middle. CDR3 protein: CAISYGGTYEQYF. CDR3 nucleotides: TGTGCCATCTCCTACGGGGGTACCTACGAGCAGTACTTC.

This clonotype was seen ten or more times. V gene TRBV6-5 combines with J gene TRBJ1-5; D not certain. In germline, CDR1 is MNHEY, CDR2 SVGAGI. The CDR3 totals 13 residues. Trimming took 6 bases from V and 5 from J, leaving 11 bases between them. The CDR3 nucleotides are TGTGCCAGCAGCGTGTTCTCAGATCAGCCCCAGCATTTT. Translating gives CASSVFSDQPQHF.

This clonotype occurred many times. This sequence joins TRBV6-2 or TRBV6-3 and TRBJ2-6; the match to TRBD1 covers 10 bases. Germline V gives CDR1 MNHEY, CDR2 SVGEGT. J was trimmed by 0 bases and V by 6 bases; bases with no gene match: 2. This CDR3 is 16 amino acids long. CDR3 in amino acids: CASRDRGYSGANVLTF. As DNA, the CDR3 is TGTGCCAGCAGGGACAGGGGGTACTCTGGGGCCAACGTCCTGACTTTC.

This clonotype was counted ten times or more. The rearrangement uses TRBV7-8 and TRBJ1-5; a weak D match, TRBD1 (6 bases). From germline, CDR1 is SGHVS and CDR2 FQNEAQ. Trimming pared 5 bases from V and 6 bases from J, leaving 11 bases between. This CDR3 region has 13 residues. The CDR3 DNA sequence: TGTGCCAGCAGCGTTCCAGGGGCTCAGCCCCAGCATTTT. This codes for CASSVPGAQPQHF.

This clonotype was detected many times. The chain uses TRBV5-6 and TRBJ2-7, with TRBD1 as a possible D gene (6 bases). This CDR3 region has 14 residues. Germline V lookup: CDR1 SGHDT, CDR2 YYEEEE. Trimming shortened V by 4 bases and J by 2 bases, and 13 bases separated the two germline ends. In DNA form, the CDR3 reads TGTGCCAGCAGCCTACTATGGACAGCCTACGAGCAGTACTTC. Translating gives CASSLLWTAYEQYF.